The 12 T cell receptor beta chains reported below all come from one sample, sequenced in a study of blood T cell repertoires in COVID-19. Assay: immunoSEQ multiplex PCR; the TCRdb copy retains only in-frame clones and omits some. Of roughly 110,000 clones in the sample, 80% to 90% were seen once. The sequenced material came from peripheral blood. Receptors were obtained from a human donor with acute or convalescent COVID-19. The donor label of this sample is uncertain.

The V gene is TRBV2, the J gene TRBJ2-6; 9 positions agree with TRBD1. CDR3 size: 16 residues. V shed 2 bases and J 2 bases; nucleotides not matched to a gene: 1. Germline loops: CDR1 SNHLY, CDR2 FYNNEI. CDR3 amino acids: CASSETGGTGANVLTF. Here the CDR3 DNA reads TGTGCCAGCAGTGAAACAGGGGGCACTGGGGCCAACGTCCTGACTTTC.

The chain couples TRBV4-1 to TRBJ1-2; TRBD1 is a possible D gene (6 bases). Trimming removed 2 bases from V and 5 bases from J, with 18 bases in between. Germline-derived CDR1 and CDR2 are MGHRA and YSYEKL. The CDR3 is 16 amino acids. CDR3 nucleotide sequence: TGCGCCAGCAGCCAAAGGGAACAGGGAATGAAGTATGGCTACACCTTC. As protein: CASSQREQGMKYGYTF.

This clone was counted a single time. The chain joins TRBV5-4 to TRBJ2-7, with 14 bases fitting TRBD2. V lost 4 bases to trimming and J lost 2 bases; unmatched junction nucleotides: 8. The CDR3 totals 17 residues. CDR1 is SGHNT, CDR2 YYREEE, per germline (reference sequence). The CDR3: CASSQGLAGVKTYEQYF. The CDR3 DNA is TGTGCCAGCAGCCAGGGACTAGCGGGGGTAAAGACCTACGAGCAGTACTTC.

The chain is built from TRBV7-9 and TRBJ1-1; D not resolved. CDR1 is SEHNR, CDR2 FQNEAQ, per germline (reference sequence). Between the trimmed V and J ends, which lost 2 bases and 1 base, there was a span of 8 bases. The CDR3 is 14 amino acids. For the CDR3, the DNA is TGTGCCAGCAGCTTACAGTTTTCGAACACTGAAGCTTTCTTT. Its protein is CASSLQFSNTEAFF.

The chain carries TRBV15 and TRBJ2-1; 7 positions match TRBD1. The CDR3 loop spans 15 amino acids. The V and J ends lost 5 bases and 8 bases, in that order; junction bases with no gene match: 12. Per the germline V gene, CDR1 is LNHNV and CDR2 is YYDKDF (reference sequence). CDR3 DNA sequence: TGTGCCACCAGCTTTCACGACAGGGACGGGGATGAGCAGTTCTTC. This translates into CATSFHDRDGDEQFF.

The genes are TRBV5-1 and TRBJ1-1; D gene uncertain. This CDR3 is 14 amino acids long. V lost 0 bases and J lost 1, with 7 bases in between. Germline V gives CDR1 SGHRS, CDR2 YFSETQ. The CDR3 region is CASSLVAQNTEAFF. For the CDR3, the DNA is TGCGCCAGCAGCTTGGTAGCGCAGAACACTGAAGCTTTCTTT.

The rearrangement uses TRBV5-1 and TRBJ2-1; 7 bases align to TRBD2. Germline V lookup: CDR1 SGHRS, CDR2 YFSETQ. This CDR3 has 15 residues. Losses at the gene ends were 4 bases for V and 4 bases for J; bases not matched to a gene: 8. In DNA, the CDR3 is TGCGCCAGCAGCGCAATGAGCGGGATTTACAATGAGCAGTTCTTC. Protein: CASSAMSGIYNEQFF. Using reference TRBV5-1 and TRBJ2-1 for the parts outside the CDR3, the full variable domain is KAGVTQTPRYLIKTRGQQVTLSCSPISGHRSVSWYQQTPGQGLQFLFEYFSETQRNKGNFPGRFSGRQFSNSRSEMNVSTLELGDSALYLCASSAMSGIYNEQFFGPGTRLTVL.

This chain links TRBV6-5 with TRBJ2-5; no firm D call. CDR3 length equals 13 residues. Trimming removed 6 bases from V and 4 bases from J, with 12 bases in between. Per the germline V gene, CDR1 is MNHEY and CDR2 is SVGAGI. The CDR3 DNA reads as TGTGCCAGCAGGCCTCAGCCGGGAGAGACCCAGTACTTC. Protein product: CASRPQPGETQYF.

J is TRBJ1-4 and V is TRBV7-2; the D gene is possibly TRBD1 (5 bases). CDR3 length: 13 amino acids. Trimming pared 3 bases from V and 8 bases from J, leaving 10 bases between. Germline V gene data show CDR1 as SGHTA and CDR2 as FQGNSA. The CDR3 loop is CASSFAREEKLFF. In DNA form, the CDR3 reads TGTGCCAGCAGCTTCGCCAGGGAAGAAAAACTGTTTTTT.

The chain uses TRBV7-2 and TRBJ1-1; D gene ambiguous. The V and J ends lost 1 base and 2 bases respectively, with 8 bases between them. Germline V gives CDR1 SGHTA, CDR2 FQGNSA. CDR3 length equals 14 residues. The CDR3 DNA reads as TGTGCCAGCAGCTTAGGTGGCAGAAACACTGAAGCTTTCTTT. Its translation: CASSLGGRNTEAFF.

This chain links TRBV27 with TRBJ1-2, with TRBD1 as a possible D gene (5 bases). The V end was cut by 7 bases, the J end by 6 bases, with 15 bases between. The CDR3 has 13 residues. Germline lookup yields CDR1 MNHEY and CDR2 SMNVEV (reference sequence). CDR3 sequence: CASTRRGGDGYTF. CDR3 nucleotide sequence: TGTGCCAGCACACGGAGGGGAGGAGATGGCTACACCTTC.

J is TRBJ2-2 and V is TRBV3-1 (or the pseudogene TRBV3-2); 9 bases align to TRBD1. The CDR3 runs 15 residues. CDR1 LGHDT and CDR2 YNNKEL come from the germline V gene (reference sequence). V dropped 5 bases and J dropped 2; count of bases not matched to a gene: 3. CDR3 nucleotide sequence: TGTGCCAGCAGCAAGACAGGGGGTAACACCGGGGAGCTGTTTTTT. As protein: CASSKTGGNTGELFF.